The 20 T cell receptor beta chains below were found in one sample sequenced in a study of CD8 T cells in ankylosing spondylitis. TCRdb called the 5' RACE reads again in MiXCR, with one record for every CDR3 protein. The sample lists around 130,000 distinct CDR3 sequences; about 7% were seen once. Source material: blood, either unsorted or a sorted T cell fraction (not recorded which). The receptor set was obtained from a male donor with ankylosing spondylitis or in good health (not recorded which).

This clonotype has at least ten counts. The chain uses TRBV7-9 and TRBJ2-3; the D gene could be TRBD1 or TRBD2 (5 bases each). The length of the CDR3 is 13 residues. Germline CDR1 reads SEHNR; CDR2 reads FQNEAQ (reference sequence). Trimming took off 5 bases at V and 7 bases at J, with 13 bases between the two ends. The DNA for the CDR3 is TGTGCCAGCAGCGGTGGGACGGAGAATACGCAGTATTTT. Translated, it gives CASSGGTENTQYF.

This clonotype was counted at least ten times. The chain couples TRBV4-1 to TRBJ2-5; 10 bases map to TRBD2. CDR3 length: 16 amino acids. Germline loops: CDR1 MGHRA, CDR2 YSYEKL. The trim removed 4 bases at V and 0 bases at J, leaving 5 bases unmatched. DNA for the CDR3: TGCGCCAGCAGCCTTTCAGCGGGAGGGAACCAAGAGACCCAGTACTTC. It is translated as CASSLSAGGNQETQYF.

The chain has TRBV18 and TRBJ1-4, with D possibly TRBD1 on 6 matching bases. CDR3 size: 15 residues. The germline V and J ends were trimmed by 6 bases and 7 bases, with 18 bases remaining between them. Germline loops: CDR1 KGHSH, CDR2 LQKENI. The CDR3 loop is CASSRNRDMSEKLFF. The CDR3 DNA follows: TGTGCCAGCTCCCGTAACCGGGACATGTCTGAAAAACTGTTTTTT.

This clonotype was detected many times. This rearrangement joins TRBV20-1 to TRBJ2-3, with TRBD2 matching 8 bases. The CDR3 is 15 amino acids. CDR1 is DFQATT, CDR2 SNEGSKA, per germline (reference sequence). V dropped 0 bases and J dropped 1; count of bases not matched to a gene: 3. CDR3 nucleotides: TGCAGTGCTAGAGATTCTAGCGGGCGCACAGATACGCAGTATTTT. Its protein product is CSARDSSGRTDTQYF.

This clonotype was seen repeatedly, ten times or more. The chain employs TRBV29-1 and TRBJ2-7; D may be TRBD1 or TRBD2 (7 bases each). Between the trimmed V and J ends, which lost 4 bases and 3 bases, there was a span of 13 bases. Per germline, CDR1 SQVTM and CDR2 ANQGSEA. The CDR3 is 13 amino acids. The CDR3 reads CSVGEGAVYEQYF. The DNA of the CDR3 is TGCAGCGTTGGGGAGGGGGCGGTCTACGAGCAGTACTTC.

This clonotype was found many times. The chain is built from TRBV7-3 and TRBJ1-1; D not certain. CDR1 is SGHTA and CDR2 is FQGTGA in the germline V gene. This CDR3 spans 13 amino acids. V was cut by 5 bases and J by 1 base, with 8 bases left in between. CDR3 loop: CASSQTSNTEAFF. The CDR3 DNA reads as TGTGCCAGCAGCCAGACTTCGAACACTGAAGCTTTCTTT.

This clonotype has ten or more counts. V usage is TRBV12-3 or TRBV12-4 and J usage is TRBJ1-4; perhaps TRBD1 as D (5 bases). Between the trimmed V and J ends, which lost 5 bases and 9 bases, there was a span of 7 bases. The CDR3 runs to 11 residues. CDR3 sequence reads: CASSDSQKLFF. In nucleotides, the CDR3 is TGTGCCAGCAGTGACAGTCAAAAACTGTTTTTT.

This clonotype occurred many times. The chain has TRBV11-1 and TRBJ1-1; 7 bases align to TRBD1. Looked up from germline, CDR1 is SGHAT and CDR2 is FQDESV (reference sequence). V gave up 3 bases and J gave up 2 bases; unmatched junction bases: 6. The CDR3 has 15 residues. The CDR3 here is CASSFRGQTNTEAFF. CDR3 coding DNA: TGTGCCAGCAGCTTTAGGGGACAGACCAACACTGAAGCTTTCTTT.

This clonotype was counted ten times or more. The genes are TRBV4-1 and TRBJ2-2; D uncertain. Germline CDR1 is MGHRA and CDR2 is YSYEKL. This CDR3 is 15 amino acids long. V shed 0 bases and J shed 4 bases, with 9 bases lying between them. The CDR3 is CASSQDPGPTGELFF. CDR3 bases: TGCGCCAGCAGCCAAGATCCTGGGCCCACCGGGGAGCTGTTTTTT.

This clonotype has a count of ten or more. This chain uses TRBV20-1 with TRBJ2-1; 11 nucleotides align to TRBD1. The CDR3 length is 14 residues. Trimming cost V 5 bases and J 7 bases; bases outside gene matches: 7. CDR1 is DFQATT, CDR2 SNEGSKA, per germline (reference sequence). The CDR3 spells CSADRDRGWNEQFF. The CDR3, as DNA: TGCAGTGCTGACCGGGACAGGGGGTGGAATGAGCAGTTCTTC.

This clonotype was observed at least ten times. V and J are TRBV5-1 and TRBJ2-7; D is uncertain. V shed 1 base and J shed 3 bases, with 14 bases lying between them. This CDR3 contains 15 residues. CDR1 is SGHRS and CDR2 is YFSETQ in the germline V gene. DNA for the CDR3: TGCGCCAGCAGCTTGTACGTCACGCCCGTCTACGAGCAGTACTTC. It yields the protein CASSLYVTPVYEQYF.

Ten or more counts support this clonotype. The rearrangement joins TRBV5-6 to TRBJ2-7; no firm D call. The CDR3 consists of 13 residues. V lost 0 bases and J lost 7, with 11 bases in between. The germline CDR1 and CDR2 sequences are SGHDT and YYEEEE. The CDR3: CASSLVGAREQYF. The CDR3 DNA reads TGTGCCAGCAGCTTGGTGGGCGCGAGGGAGCAGTACTTC.

The sample holds many counts of this clonotype. CDR3 region: CASSFSGGRIAQFF. The CDR3 DNA reads TGTGCCAGCAGTTTTAGTGGCGGGAGAATAGCGCAGTTCTTC. The rearrangement joins TRBV12-3 or TRBV12-4 to TRBJ2-1, with 7 bases that match TRBD2. CDR3 size: 14 residues. V was clipped by 3 bases and J by 12 bases; unmatched bases: 11.

The V and J genes are TRBV9 and TRBJ1-1; 10 bases map to TRBD1. V lost 3 bases to trimming and J lost 5 bases; unmatched junction nucleotides: 1. Germline V CDR1 and CDR2: SGDLS, YYNGEE. CDR3 length: 13 amino acids. The CDR3 region is CASSADRGTEAFF. CDR3 coding DNA: TGTGCCAGCAGCGCGGACAGGGGGACTGAAGCTTTCTTT.

Many counts were recorded for this clonotype. The rearrangement uses TRBV7-3 and TRBJ2-3; D unclear. The V and J ends lost 4 bases and 0 bases respectively, with 8 bases between them. From germline, CDR1 is SGHTA and CDR2 FQGTGA. This CDR3 is 14 amino acids long. CDR3 sequence reads: CASSYGPSTDTQYF. The CDR3 bases are TGTGCCAGCAGCTATGGTCCTAGCACAGATACGCAGTATTTT.

There are many counts of this clonotype. V usage is TRBV3-1 and J usage is TRBJ2-1; D gene unclear. Germline CDR1 and CDR2: LGHDT and YNNKEL (reference sequence). Trimming took 0 bases from V and 2 from J, leaving 8 bases between them. The CDR3 runs to 15 residues. The CDR3 DNA sequence: TGTGCCAGCAGCCAAGAACCACTAACCTACAATGAGCAGTTCTTC. It translates to CASSQEPLTYNEQFF.

This clonotype occurred many times. The V gene is TRBV5-6, the J gene TRBJ2-1, with D possibly matching TRBD2 (6 bases). The CDR3 loop spans 16 amino acids. With 3 bases removed from V and 0 bases from J, the gap between germline ends came to 13 bases. Germline V gives CDR1 SGHDT, CDR2 YYEEEE. As DNA, the CDR3 is TGTGCCAGCAGCTGGATAGCGGACATCTCCTACAATGAGCAGTTCTTC. As protein: CASSWIADISYNEQFF.

In this sample, this clonotype turned up many times. V and J are TRBV19 and TRBJ1-5; D is uncertain. CDR1 LNHDA and CDR2 SQIVND come from the germline V gene (reference sequence). Trimming stripped 7 bases from V and 2 bases from J, with 18 bases between. The CDR3 runs to 16 residues. The DNA of the CDR3 is TGTGCCAGTACGGGATTGGAAAGGGTTGGCAATCAGCCCCAGCATTTT. This encodes CASTGLERVGNQPQHF.

This sequence joins TRBV4-1 and TRBJ2-2; perhaps TRBD2 as D (6 bases). V lost 1 base to trimming and J lost 2 bases, with 11 bases between them. Looked up from germline, CDR1 is MGHRA and CDR2 is YSYEKL. The CDR3 is made up of 16 amino acids. CDR3 sequence: CASSQAIGSNTGELFF. The CDR3 DNA is TGCGCCAGCAGCCAAGCTATCGGGAGCAACACCGGGGAGCTGTTTTTT.

The chain links TRBV23-1 to TRBJ1-3, with D maybe TRBD1 (5 bases). TRBV23-1 is filed as an ORF, its function uncertain. The CDR3 is 10 amino acids. Trimming stripped 7 bases from V and 10 bases from J, with 8 bases between. The CDR3 loop is CASKRGTIYF. As DNA, the CDR3 is TGCGCCAGCAAGCGGGGGACCATATATTTT.